The source of this T cell receptor (beta chain) is a study of cytomegalovirus exposure and HLA in healthy donors. Overall study results and limits: In a later analysis, at a false discovery rate of 0.05, 17,000 or so TCR beta sequences matched HLA alleles.

Germline values: CDR1 SGHDT, CDR2 YYEEEE. Trimming took off 4 bases at V and 11 bases at J, with 21 bases between the two ends. This CDR3 has 14 amino acids. Details on this clone: Its antigen is not known.

With 60 Vbeta and 13 Jbeta primers, the PCR was carried out. Measured with immunoSEQ multiplex PCR; TCRdb has only the in-frame clones, and not every one. The table includes 110,000 or so clones, around three quarters detected once. Sample: PBMCs. The V call is TRBV5-6, the J call TRBJ1-2; TRBD1 might be the D (5 bases). The sequence derives from a man in his forties or fifties in good health and CMV-seropositive. CDR3 protein: CASSPRGGPWLYTF. In DNA, the CDR3 is TGTGCCAGCAGCCCCCGGGGGGGTCCATGGCTATACACCTTC.